This T cell receptor (beta chain) was recorded in a study of T cell responses to AZD1222 COVID-19 vaccine. Between the trimmed V and J ends, which lost 6 bases and 8 bases, there was a span of 9 bases. Per germline, CDR1 MNHEY and CDR2 SVGAGI. This CDR3 spans 11 amino acids. Study-level points and caveats: It should be noted that donors were predominantly white British and more often female, and clonal diversity was possibly underestimated. Unmutated variant regions reportedly attract nearly half of all spike-specific TCRs.

With respect to this clone: Its antigen remains unidentified.

The assay was immunoSEQ multiplex PCR, and TCRdb's table has in-frame clones only and misses some. The table lists nearly 35,000 clones, just over 85% of them singletons. This specimen was peripheral blood, taken 28 days after the second AZD1222 dose. The TCR originated in an adult who received the AZD1222 COVID-19 vaccine. This chain connects TRBV6-5 to TRBJ2-3; D unclear. The CDR3 bases are TGTGCCAGCAGCTTCTATGGTACGCAGTATTTT. Residues: CASSFYGTQYF.